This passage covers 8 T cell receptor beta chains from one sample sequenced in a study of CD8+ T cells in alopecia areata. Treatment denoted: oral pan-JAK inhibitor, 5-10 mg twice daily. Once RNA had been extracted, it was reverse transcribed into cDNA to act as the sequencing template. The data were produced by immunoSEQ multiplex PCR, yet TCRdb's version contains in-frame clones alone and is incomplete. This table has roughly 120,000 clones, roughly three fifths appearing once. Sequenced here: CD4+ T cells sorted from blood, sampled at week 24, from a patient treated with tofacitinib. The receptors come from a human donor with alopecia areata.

This CDR3 is CATSKAAETQYF. CDR3 coding DNA: TGTGCCACCAGCAAGGCTGCGGAGACCCAGTACTTC. The V call is TRBV15, the J call TRBJ2-5, with unresolved D. CDR1 is LNHNV and CDR2 is YYDKDF in the germline V gene (reference sequence). V was clipped by 4 bases and J by 5 bases, with 8 bases between them. The CDR3 spans 12 residues.

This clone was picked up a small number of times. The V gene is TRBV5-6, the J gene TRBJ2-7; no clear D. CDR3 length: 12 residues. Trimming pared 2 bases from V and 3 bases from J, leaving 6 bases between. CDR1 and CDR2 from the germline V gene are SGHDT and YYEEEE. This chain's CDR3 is CASSLSGYEQYF. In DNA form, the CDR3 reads TGTGCCAGCAGCTTAAGTGGCTACGAGCAGTACTTC.

CDR3 sequence: CASTYRGPTEAFF. CDR3 DNA sequence: TGTGCCAGTACGTACAGGGGGCCCACTGAAGCTTTCTTT. The V gene is TRBV9, the J gene TRBJ1-1; the match to TRBD1 covers 9 bases. CDR1 is SGDLS and CDR2 is YYNGEE in the germline V gene. V shed 8 bases and J 4 bases; nucleotides not matched to a gene: 6. The CDR3 consists of 13 residues.

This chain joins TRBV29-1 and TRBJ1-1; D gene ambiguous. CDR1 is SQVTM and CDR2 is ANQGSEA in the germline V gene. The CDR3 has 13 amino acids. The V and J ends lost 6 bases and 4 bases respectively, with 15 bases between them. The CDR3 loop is CSVSRATGTEAFF. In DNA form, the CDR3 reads TGCAGCGTGTCTCGCGCCACCGGCACTGAAGCTTTCTTT.

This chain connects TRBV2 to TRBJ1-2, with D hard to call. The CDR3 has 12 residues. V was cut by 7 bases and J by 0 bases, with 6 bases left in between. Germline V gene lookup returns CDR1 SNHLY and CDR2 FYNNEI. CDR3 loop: CASTQANYGYTF. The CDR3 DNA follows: TGTGCCAGCACACAAGCTAACTATGGCTACACCTTC.

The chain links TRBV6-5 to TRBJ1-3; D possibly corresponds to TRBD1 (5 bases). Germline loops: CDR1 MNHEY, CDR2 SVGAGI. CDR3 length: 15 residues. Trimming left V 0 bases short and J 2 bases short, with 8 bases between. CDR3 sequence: CASSYSGRAGNTIYF. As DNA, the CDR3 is TGTGCCAGCAGTTACTCGGGCAGGGCTGGAAACACCATATATTTT.

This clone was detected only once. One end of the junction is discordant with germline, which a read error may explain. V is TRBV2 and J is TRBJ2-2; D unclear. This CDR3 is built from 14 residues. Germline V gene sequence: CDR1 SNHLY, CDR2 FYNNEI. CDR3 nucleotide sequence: TGTGCCAGCAGTGAATTTCGGAACAACGGGGAGCTGTTTTTT. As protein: CASSEFRNNGELFF.

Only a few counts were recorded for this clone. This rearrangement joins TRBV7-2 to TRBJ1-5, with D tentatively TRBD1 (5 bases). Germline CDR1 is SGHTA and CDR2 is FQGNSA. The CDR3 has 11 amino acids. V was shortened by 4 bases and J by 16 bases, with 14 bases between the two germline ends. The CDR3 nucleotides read TGTGCCAGCAGCTCGGGACCCCGTTTCCATTTT. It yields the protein CASSSGPRFHF.